Listed here are 8 T cell receptor beta chains from one sample, sequenced in a study of T cells in tuberculosis. The protocol was immunoSEQ multiplex PCR, while the TCRdb copy is restricted to in-frame clones and leaves out a portion. The top ten clones hold 21% of a sample with nearly 60,000 clones, roughly 88% of them seen once. Thawed, overnight-rested PBMC were stained with GMM-loaded CD1B tetramer, viability dye and anti-CD3, then sorted. C32 glucose monomycolate from Rhodococcus equi was loaded onto the CD1B tetramers. Sequencing input: CD1b-GMM tetramer-negative cells sorted from PBMCs. These receptors came from an adult woman with latent tuberculosis.

The J gene is TRBJ1-1, the V gene TRBV18, with D perhaps matching TRBD1 (5 bases). Germline CDR1 KGHSH, CDR2 LQKENI. With 3 bases removed from V and 3 bases from J, the gap between germline ends came to 23 bases. The CDR3 has 18 residues. CDR3 bases: TGTGCCAGCTCACCTCACCTTAACTTTGGTGGAGGGGACACTGAAGCTTTCTTT. Translating it yields CASSPHLNFGGGDTEAFF. The full variable domain, with the rest looked up from reference TRBV18 and TRBJ1-1, is NAGVMQNPRHLVRRRGQEARLRCSPMKGHSHVYWYRQLPEEGLKFMVYLQKENIIDESGMPKERFSAEFPKEGPSILRIQQVVRGDSAAYFCASSPHLNFGGGDTEAFFGQGTRLTVV.

The genes are TRBV5-1 and TRBJ2-7; the D is unclear. The CDR3 runs 13 residues. The germline V gene encodes CDR1 SGHRS and CDR2 YFSETQ. V was trimmed by 4 bases and J by 1 base, leaving 9 bases between them. The CDR3 region is CASSLENSYEQYF. As DNA, the CDR3 is TGCGCCAGCAGCCTTGAGAATTCCTACGAGCAGTACTTC.

J is TRBJ1-3 and V is TRBV5-1; D perhaps matches TRBD1 (6 bases). The CDR3 loop spans 17 amino acids. V lost 4 bases and J 0 bases, leaving 17 bases between the germline ends. Germline V gene lookup returns CDR1 SGHRS and CDR2 YFSETQ. The DNA for the CDR3 is TGCGCCAGCAGCGTAGTACAGGGAGTAGACTCTGGAAACACCATATATTTT. It encodes CASSVVQGVDSGNTIYF.

The genes are TRBV2 and TRBJ1-2, with TRBD1 as a possible D gene (5 bases). The CDR3 runs 17 residues. Germline assignment: CDR1 SNHLY and CDR2 FYNNEI. Trimming cost V 0 bases and J 4 bases, with 18 bases left between them. CDR3: CASSEAGKTGDRYGYTF. As DNA, the CDR3 is TGTGCCAGCAGTGAAGCGGGTAAAACAGGCGACCGCTATGGCTACACCTTC.

CDR3 protein: CASSPGQGISEQYF. CDR3 nucleotide sequence: TGTGCCAGCAGCCCTGGACAGGGCATAAGCGAGCAGTACTTC. This chain uses TRBV6-5 with TRBJ2-7, with 8 nucleotides matching TRBD1. The V gene end was trimmed by 6 bases and the J gene end by 6 bases; junction bases not matched to a gene: 10. From germline, CDR1 is MNHEY and CDR2 SVGAGI. This CDR3 has 14 amino acids.

This chain links TRBV6-1 with TRBJ2-5; the D is unclear. Deletions cut 6 bases from V and 0 bases from J, with 11 bases between. There are 14 residues in the CDR3. Germline assignment: CDR1 MNHNS and CDR2 SASEGT. The CDR3 bases are TGTGCCAGCAGCGATATTACGGACCAAGAGACCCAGTACTTC. This gives the protein CASSDITDQETQYF.

This chain joins TRBV28 and TRBJ2-5; a weak D match, TRBD1 (6 bases). The germline V gene encodes CDR1 MDHEN and CDR2 SYDVKM. The CDR3 totals 15 residues. V lost 5 bases to trimming and J lost 2 bases, with 15 bases between them. CDR3 sequence: CASSKGGQLQETQYF. As DNA, the CDR3 is TGTGCCAGCAGTAAAGGCGGACAGCTACAAGAGACCCAGTACTTC.

The gene calls are TRBV28 and TRBJ1-2; no clear D. The V gene lost 6 bases and the J gene lost 0 bases, with 8 bases spanning the gap. The CDR3 is 13 amino acids. The germline V gene has CDR1 MDHEN and CDR2 SYDVKM. The chain's CDR3 is CASRSGSNYGYTF. Written as DNA, the CDR3 is TGTGCCAGCAGGTCAGGATCTAACTATGGCTACACCTTC.